Listed here are 15 T cell receptor beta chains from one sample, sequenced in a study of blood T cell repertoires in COVID-19. Using immunoSEQ multiplex PCR, the repertoire was profiled, and TCRdb retains in-frame clones only, with some absent. The repertoire includes approximately 170,000 clones, approximately 86% of them detected once, and approximately 1.2% sits in the top ten. The sample comprised peripheral blood. Receptors were obtained from a man between 60 and 75 years old who had recovered from COVID-19.

The chain employs TRBV5-4 and TRBJ2-3, with TRBD2 as a possible D gene (5 bases). V lost 3 bases to trimming and J lost 0 bases, with 11 bases between them. The CDR3 runs to 15 residues. CDR1 and CDR2 (germline): SGHNT, YYREEE (reference sequence). The CDR3 is CASSYSGASTDTQYF. The DNA of the CDR3 is TGTGCCAGCAGCTACAGCGGAGCTAGCACAGATACGCAGTATTTT. Full variable domain (rest looked up from reference TRBV5-4 and TRBJ2-3): ETGVTQSPTHLIKTRGQQVTLRCSSQSGHNTVSWYQQALGQGPQFIFQYYREEENGRGNFPPRFSGLQFPNYSSELNVNALELDDSALYLCASSYSGASTDTQYFGPGTRLTVL.

This clone was observed a few times. This chain connects TRBV27 to TRBJ1-3; D possibly corresponds to TRBD1 (6 bases). The CDR3 is made up of 17 amino acids. Trimming stripped 8 bases from V and 0 bases from J, with 20 bases between. The germline V gene has CDR1 MNHEY and CDR2 SMNVEV (reference sequence). In DNA, the CDR3 is TGTGCCAGCCGAACAACTGCACAGGGTTACTCTGGAAACACCATATATTTT. As protein: CASRTTAQGYSGNTIYF.

The gene calls are TRBV7-3 and TRBJ1-2; maybe TRBD1 (5 bases). V lost 5 bases, J lost 1 base, and 20 bases lay in between. This CDR3 is 17 amino acids long. Germline CDR1 is SGHTA and CDR2 is FQGTGA. The CDR3 protein is CASSPQARQRLNYGYTF. CDR3 coding DNA: TGTGCCAGCAGCCCCCAGGCTCGACAGAGACTTAACTATGGCTACACCTTC. The full variable domain, rest sourced from reference TRBV7-3 and TRBJ1-2, is GAGVSQTPSNKVTEKGKYVELRCDPISGHTALYWYRQSLGQGPEFLIYFQGTGAADDSGLPNDRFFAVRPEGSVSTLKIQRTERGDSAVYLCASSPQARQRLNYGYTFGSGTRLTVV.

V is TRBV6-5 and J is TRBJ2-2; perhaps TRBD1 as D (6 bases). V lost 7 bases, J lost 3 bases, and 9 bases lay in between. CDR3 length: 13 residues. The germline CDR1 and CDR2 sequences are MNHEY and SVGAGI. Here the CDR3 reads CASTAGDTGELFF. The CDR3 DNA reads TGTGCCAGCACAGCAGGGGACACCGGGGAGCTGTTTTTT.

The chain links TRBV6-6 to TRBJ1-5, with D tentatively TRBD1 (6 bases). There are 12 residues in the CDR3. The V end was cut by 7 bases, the J end by 6 bases, with 10 bases between. Germline values: CDR1 MNHNY, CDR2 SVGAGI (reference sequence). CDR3 protein: CASTQGSQPQHF. The CDR3 nucleotides read TGTGCCAGCACACAGGGAAGTCAGCCCCAGCATTTT.

The chain combines TRBV10-2 with TRBJ1-2, with TRBD1 matching over 8 bases. The length of the CDR3 is 13 residues. With V trimmed by 3 bases and J by 6 bases, 3 bases remained unmatched. In germline, CDR1 is WSHSY, CDR2 SAAADI. The CDR3 DNA is TGCGCCAGCAGTGATAGGACAGGGCATGGCTACACCTTC. Its protein is CASSDRTGHGYTF.

The genes are TRBV3-1 (or the pseudogene TRBV3-2) and TRBJ2-5, with a weak D call TRBD1 (5 bases). The V gene lost 0 bases and the J gene lost 2 bases, with 10 bases spanning the gap. Germline values: CDR1 LGHDT, CDR2 YNNKEL (reference sequence). The length of the CDR3 is 15 residues. The CDR3 is CASSQDFGAQETQYF. The CDR3 region has the DNA TGTGCCAGCAGCCAAGATTTTGGGGCACAAGAGACCCAGTACTTC.

The V gene is TRBV11-2, the J gene TRBJ2-2; D unresolved. With 5 bases removed from V and 5 bases from J, the gap between germline ends came to 9 bases. There are 13 residues in the CDR3. From germline, CDR1 is SGHAT and CDR2 FQNNGV. CDR3 region: CASSKTVTGELFF. CDR3 nucleotides: TGTGCCAGCAGCAAGACTGTAACCGGGGAGCTGTTTTTT. Full variable domain (missing parts from reference TRBV11-2 and TRBJ2-2): EAGVAQSPRYKIIEKRQSVAFWCNPISGHATLYWYQQILGQGPKLLIQFQNNGVVDDSQLPKDRFSAERLKGVDSTLKIQPAKLEDSAVYLCASSKTVTGELFFGEGSRLTVL.

The rearrangement links TRBV7-9 to TRBJ1-1; 7 bases are a match to TRBD1. Germline assignment: CDR1 SEHNR and CDR2 FQNEAQ (reference sequence). Trimming at V came to 0 bases and at J to 1 base, leaving 2 bases not matched to a gene. The CDR3 consists of 15 residues. CDR3 protein: CASSLAGQQNTEAFF. The CDR3 DNA sequence: TGTGCCAGCAGCTTAGCGGGACAGCAGAACACTGAAGCTTTCTTT.

V and J are TRBV21-1 and TRBJ1-6; the DNA was not compared with TRBD1, the D call given in the table. TRBV21-1 is a known pseudogene. The CDR3 runs to 15 residues. CDR3 bases: TGTGCCAGCAGCAAAAGACAGGGGCTTAATTCACCCCTCCACTTT. Amino acids: CASSKRQGLNSPLHF.

The rearrangement joins TRBV7-8 to TRBJ1-2; TRBD1 is a possible D gene (6 bases). Germline assignment: CDR1 SGHVS and CDR2 FQNEAQ. V was trimmed by 3 bases and J by 4 bases, leaving 12 bases between them. The CDR3 length is 14 residues. CDR3 coding DNA: TGTGCCAGCAGCTTCGATGGGGGCCCCTATGGCTACACCTTC. Its protein is CASSFDGGPYGYTF. Filled out from reference TRBV7-8 and TRBJ1-2, the complete variable domain reads GAGVSQSPRYKVAKRGQDVALRCDPISGHVSLFWYQQALGQGPEFLTYFQNEAQLDKSGLPSDRFFAERPEGSVSTLKIQRTQQEDSAVYLCASSFDGGPYGYTFGSGTRLTVV.

This clone has ten or more counts. The J gene is TRBJ2-5, the V gene TRBV5-6, with TRBD1 identical over 8 bases. Germline assignment: CDR1 SGHDT and CDR2 YYEEEE. V gave up 0 bases and J gave up 3 bases; unmatched junction bases: 4. The CDR3 is 15 amino acids. CDR3 sequence reads: CASSLARTGKETQYF. The CDR3, as DNA: TGTGCCAGCAGCTTGGCCCGGACAGGGAAAGAGACCCAGTACTTC. The full variable domain, rest sourced from reference TRBV5-6 and TRBJ2-5, is DAGVTQSPTHLIKTRGQQVTLRCSPKSGHDTVSWYQQALGQGPQFIFQYYEEEERQRGNFPDRFSGHQFPNYSSELNVNALLLGDSALYLCASSLARTGKETQYFGPGTRLLVL.

DNA for the CDR3: TGTGCCTGGAGTGTAGGGACAGGGTCTGGCTACACCTTC. This gives the protein CAWSVGTGSGYTF. The genes are TRBV30 and TRBJ1-2, with TRBD1 matching 9 bases. Unmatched junction bases numbered 3, after V lost 0 bases and J lost 7 bases. CDR3 size: 13 residues. Germline V gives CDR1 GTSNPN, CDR2 SVGIG (reference sequence).

This chain joins TRBV7-2 and TRBJ2-7, with 8 bases identical to TRBD2. The CDR3 has 14 amino acids. Trimming took 5 bases from V and 2 from J; bases not matched to a gene: 5. The germline V gene encodes CDR1 SGHTA and CDR2 FQGNSA. The CDR3 loop reads CASSPGGGPYEQYF. DNA of the CDR3: TGTGCCAGCAGCCCCGGGGGGGGGCCCTACGAGCAGTACTTC.

The chain has TRBV7-8 and TRBJ1-2, with D unresolved. The CDR3 contains 16 residues. The germline CDR1 and CDR2 sequences are SGHVS and FQNEAQ. The V end lost 1 base, the J end lost 2 bases, and 14 bases lay between the germline ends. The CDR3 region is CASSLVAGALNYGYTF. In DNA form, the CDR3 reads TGTGCCAGCAGCTTAGTTGCGGGAGCTTTGAACTATGGCTACACCTTC.